A few counts support the clone carrying this T cell receptor (beta chain). What it binds is not known. This sample was included in a study of T-cell reconstitution after alpha-beta-depleted transplantation in children. Findings and caveats of the study: After transplant, at about two months, alpha-beta T cells were reportedly derived from several hundred expanded graft clones. Surviving recipient T cells and thymic progenitors produced the high day-60 TCRbeta diversity seen in some patients. T cells produced anew were the main source of T-cell counts and diversity one year after transplant.

V shed 0 bases, J shed 3 bases, and the junction held 4 bases outside the gene matches. The germline V gene has CDR1 MNHEY and CDR2 SVGAGI. This CDR3 spans 15 amino acids. For TCRbeta, the library was prepared with unique molecular identifiers. TCRdb used MiXCR to reprocess the PCR reads, holding one entry per CDR3 protein. The sample lists about 1,000,000 distinct CDR3 sequences, 25% to 30% occurring once. The chain couples TRBV6-5 to TRBJ2-7, with 8 bases lining up with TRBD1. The origin of this receptor is a boy younger than two who had a stem cell transplant for SCID, so the T cells may come from the graft donor. This sample comprised PBMCs, mostly from graft donor cells, obtained 360 days after TCRalphabeta/CD19-depleted stem cell transplant. In nucleotides, the CDR3 is TGTGCCAGCAGTTACTCTTTCGACAGGGGCTACGAGCAGTACTTC. Residues: CASSYSFDRGYEQYF.